This is a list of T cell receptor beta chains from one sample in a study of memory CD4+ T cells and cytomegalovirus serostatus. Measured with immunoSEQ multiplex PCR; TCRdb has only the in-frame clones, and not every one. The sample consists of approximately 40,000 clones, over 70% of them appearing once. Sequenced input: memory CD4+ T cells from blood. The receptors here all came from an adult in good health and CMV-seronegative. Each CDR3 is given with its conserved first and last residue. The D gene is left open where the match is weak. Some rows mark clone size as missing; the rest say once, few, many or name a class of expanded clone.

V	D	J	size	CDR3	DNA
TRBV20-1	.	TRBJ1-2	.	CSASPFGGYTF	TGCAGTGCTAGCCCCTTTGGTGGCTACACCTTC
TRBV11-1	.	TRBJ2-1	.	CASSHGGRAGQFF	TGTGCCAGCAGCCACGGTGGGCGGGCGGGACAGTTCTTC
TRBV28	.	TRBJ1-5	.	CASSSVSHDLHQPQHF	TGTGCCAGCAGTTCCGTCTCCCACGACTTGCATCAGCCCCAGCATTTT
TRBV10-3	TRBD1	TRBJ1-2	few	CAISDRTGPNYGYTF	TGTGCCATCAGTGACCGGACAGGCCCCAACTATGGCTACACCTTC
TRBV11-3	TRBD1	TRBJ2-2	.	CASSLTGSAGELFF	TGTGCCAGCAGCCTGACAGGGTCTGCCGGGGAGCTGTTTTTT
TRBV6-1	.	TRBJ1-5	.	CASSLEGGQPQHF	TGTGCCAGCAGCCTAGAGGGGGGGCAGCCCCAGCATTTT
TRBV19	TRBD2	TRBJ2-3	few	CASSMTSGYTTDTQYF	TGTGCCAGTAGTATGACTAGCGGTTATACCACAGATACGCAGTATTTT
TRBV5-1	TRBD1	TRBJ1-5	.	CASSPGQVGEPQHF	TGCGCCAGCAGCCCCGGACAGGTTGGGGAGCCCCAGCATTTT
TRBV28	.	TRBJ2-7	.	CASRPVRSYERQYF	TGTGCCAGCAGGCCGGTCAGGTCCTACGAGCGGCAGTACTTC
TRBV7-9	.	TRBJ1-4	.	CASSLSRPNEKLFF	TGTGCCAGCAGCTTATCCAGACCAAATGAAAAACTGTTTTTT
TRBV29-1	.	TRBJ1-1	.	CSVEGVSGTLNTEAFF	TGCAGCGTTGAGGGGGTTTCCGGGACATTGAACACTGAAGCTTTCTTT
TRBV28	TRBD1	TRBJ1-1	.	CASSEATGENTEAFF	TGTGCCAGCAGTGAAGCAACAGGGGAGAACACTGAAGCTTTCTTT
TRBV19	TRBD2	TRBJ2-5	.	CASGRPAGGETQYF	TGTGCCAGCGGGAGGCCAGCGGGGGGCGAGACCCAGTACTTC
TRBV5-1	.	TRBJ2-5	.	CASSSEYETQYF	TGCGCCAGCAGTTCTGAGTACGAGACCCAGTACTTC
TRBV29-1	.	TRBJ1-5	.	CSVADGVLGNQPQHF	TGCAGCGTCGCCGACGGGGTATTGGGCAATCAGCCCCAGCATTTT
TRBV6-1	TRBD1	TRBJ1-5	.	CASREPGQGVQPQHF	TGTGCCAGCAGGGAACCGGGACAGGGGGTTCAGCCCCAGCATTTT
TRBV5-4	.	TRBJ1-4	.	CASSLDREKLFF	TGTGCCAGCAGCTTAGACAGGGAAAAACTGTTTTTT
TRBV5-1	.	TRBJ1-4	once	CASSLGGFGEKLFF	TGCGCCAGCAGCTTGGGTGGCTTCGGCGAAAAACTGTTTTTT
TRBV29-1	.	TRBJ1-2	.	CSTYRDNDYGYTF	TGCAGCACCTACAGGGATAACGACTATGGCTACACCTTC
TRBV18	.	TRBJ2-7	.	CASSPLPGQTYEQYF	TGTGCCAGCTCACCATTACCTGGACAGACCTACGAGCAGTACTTC
TRBV11-1	.	TRBJ2-7	.	CASSPGRKPYEQYF	TGTGCCAGCAGCCCCGGGCGGAAGCCCTACGAGCAGTACTTC
TRBV19	.	TRBJ1-5	.	CASMVSVLRGGNQPQHF	TGTGCCAGTATGGTCAGCGTACTTCGGGGCGGCAATCAGCCCCAGCATTTT
TRBV7-2	.	TRBJ1-3	.	CASSLNRAFSGNTIYF	TGTGCCAGCAGCCTTAACCGGGCCTTCTCTGGAAACACCATATATTTT
TRBV5-1	.	TRBJ1-1	.	CASSLEHLAIRNEAFF	TGCGCCAGCAGCTTGGAGCATCTGGCGATTCGGAATGAAGCTTTCTTT
TRBV4-2	TRBD2	TRBJ2-7	.	CASSQDLGSGAGGSREQYF	TGTGCCAGCAGCCAAGATTTGGGTTCCGGAGCGGGGGGGTCCCGCGAGCAGTACTTC
TRBV6-1	TRBD2	TRBJ2-5	once	CASSETLSGGARETQYF	TGTGCCAGCAGTGAGACCCTTAGCGGGGGGGCTAGGGAGACCCAGTACTTC
TRBV5-6	.	TRBJ2-1	.	CASSLDIYNEQFF	TGTGCCAGCAGCTTGGACATCTACAATGAGCAGTTCTTC
TRBV2	.	TRBJ1-1	.	CASMRGDTEAFF	TGTGCCAGCATGCGGGGCGACACTGAAGCTTTCTTT
TRBV5-6	TRBD1	TRBJ2-1	.	CASSPLRTGNEQFF	TGTGCCAGCAGCCCTCTTAGGACAGGAAATGAGCAGTTCTTC
TRBV7-8	.	TRBJ1-2	once	CASSPISRYGYTF	TGTGCCAGCAGCCCCATATCCCGCTATGGCTACACCTTC
TRBV18	TRBD2	TRBJ2-7	.	CASSRAGGEYEQYF	TGTGCCAGCTCAAGGGCGGGGGGCGAATACGAGCAGTACTTC
TRBV30	TRBD1	TRBJ1-6	few	CAWRGQGSSPLHF	TGTGCCTGGAGGGGACAGGGGAGTTCACCCCTCCACTTT
TRBV28	.	TRBJ1-2	.	CASSFGRDGYTF	TGTGCCAGCAGTTTTGGGCGGGATGGCTACACCTTC
TRBV7-6	TRBD2	TRBJ2-1	.	CASSRRGSSGGATYNEQFF	TGTGCCAGCAGCCGCCGGGGGTCTAGCGGGGGGGCCACCTACAATGAGCAGTTCTTC
TRBV7-8	.	TRBJ2-7	.	CASSLILKSDEQYF	TGTGCCAGCAGCTTAATACTAAAATCGGACGAGCAGTACTTC
TRBV6-5	TRBD1	TRBJ2-7	.	CASSYSRDSSYEQYF	TGTGCCAGCAGTTACTCGAGGGACAGTTCCTACGAGCAGTACTTC
TRBV6-5	TRBD2	TRBJ2-7	.	CASSYDSGGGNEQYF	TGTGCCAGCAGTTACGATAGCGGGGGTGGCAACGAGCAGTACTTC
TRBV18	.	TRBJ1-1	few	CASSPGGANEAFF	TGTGCCAGCTCACCAGGGGGCGCTAATGAAGCTTTCTTT
TRBV7-9	.	TRBJ2-5	.	CASSPGGQRVETQYF	TGTGCCAGCTCACCTGGGGGACAGCGGGTGGAGACCCAGTACTTC
TRBV4-1	.	TRBJ2-2	.	CASSQGGSGNTGELFF	TGCGCCAGCAGCCAAGGGGGCTCGGGGAACACCGGGGAGCTGTTTTTT
TRBV30	.	TRBJ1-2	.	CAWRLSGNVYTF	TGTGCCTGGAGGCTCTCAGGGAACGTCTACACCTTC
TRBV10-1	.	TRBJ1-1	.	CASPDRNTEAFF	TGCGCCAGCCCGGACAGAAACACTGAAGCTTTCTTT
TRBV2	TRBD1	TRBJ1-1	once	CASSERGQLNTEAFF	TGTGCCAGCAGTGAAAGGGGGCAGTTGAACACTGAAGCTTTCTTT
TRBV5-1	.	TRBJ2-7	.	CASSTGRSISNEQYF	TGCGCCAGCAGCACCGGACGAAGTATCTCGAACGAGCAGTACTTC
TRBV5-6	TRBD1	TRBJ1-1	once	CASSLGGQASTEAFF	TGTGCCAGCAGCTTGGGGGGACAGGCGTCCACTGAAGCTTTCTTT
TRBV9	.	TRBJ1-6	.	CASSVGVYGDNSPLHF	TGTGCCAGCAGCGTAGGGGTATACGGCGATAATTCACCCCTCCACTTT
TRBV30	.	TRBJ1-1	.	CAWIAGNTEAFF	TGTGCCTGGATAGCCGGGAACACTGAAGCTTTCTTT
TRBV5-5	.	TRBJ1-6	.	CASSLAFSYNSPLHF	TGTGCCAGCAGCTTGGCTTTCTCCTATAATTCACCCCTCCACTTT
TRBV28	.	TRBJ1-1	.	CASTQGGNTEAFF	TGTGCCAGCACACAGGGAGGGAACACTGAAGCTTTCTTT
TRBV7-9	.	TRBJ1-2	.	CASSFLGSDYGYTF	TGTGCCAGCAGCTTTCTCGGGTCCGACTATGGCTACACCTTC